A selection of T cell receptor beta chains follows, all from one sample in a study of OX40 agonist ivuxolimab in advanced cancers. Libraries were prepared by immunoSEQ multiplex PCR; TCRdb keeps only in-frame clonotypes and omits some of them. The sample yields some 110,000 clones, 90% seen once. The sequenced sample was CD4+ or CD8+ T cells sorted from blood, obtained in a trial of the OX40 agonist ivuxolimab. All receptors derive from an adult with an advanced solid tumor such as melanoma, head and neck, liver or kidney cancer. CDR3s include the opening cysteine and the closing phenylalanine or tryptophan. The order of the fields is D gene, clone size, J gene, V gene, CDR3 DNA, CDR3 protein. D genes are given only for firm matches. The size entry is marked missing in some rows and otherwise reads once, few, many or a size class.

D: TRBD1
size: NA
J: TRBJ1-1
V: TRBV10-1
DNA: TGCGCCAGCAGTGAAGAAGGGACAGTGAACACTGAAGCTTTCTTT
CDR3: CASSEEGTVNTEAFF

D: TRBD2
size: NA
J: TRBJ2-5
V: TRBV12-5
DNA: TGTGCTAGTGGTTTGGACGGGACTAGCGGAACAGGGACCCAGTACTTC
CDR3: CASGLDGTSGTGTQYF

D: NA
size: NA
J: TRBJ1-3
V: TRBV4-3
DNA: TGCGCCAGCAGCCAAGTGTCTTCTGGAAACACCATATATTTT
CDR3: CASSQVSSGNTIYF

D: TRBD2
size: NA
J: TRBJ2-1
V: TRBV4-2
DNA: TGTGCCAGCAGCCCCCTAGCGGGCTTCTCCTACAATGAGCAGTTCTTC
CDR3: CASSPLAGFSYNEQFF

D: NA
size: NA
J: TRBJ1-3
V: TRBV7-9
DNA: TGTGCCAGCAGCTTGGTGGACACCATATATTTT
CDR3: CASSLVDTIYF

D: TRBD2
size: NA
J: TRBJ2-3
V: TRBV19
DNA: TGTGCCAGTAGTCGCCAAAGGACTAGCGGCACAGATACGCAGTATTTT
CDR3: CASSRQRTSGTDTQYF

D: NA
size: NA
J: TRBJ2-1
V: TRBV6-1
DNA: TGTGCCAGCAGTGTCTCTGGGGCAGGGATTCGCAATGAGCAGTTCTTC
CDR3: CASSVSGAGIRNEQFF

D: NA
size: NA
J: TRBJ2-3
V: TRBV7-9
DNA: TGTGCCAGCAGCCCTCAACCTAGCACAGATACGCAGTATTTT
CDR3: CASSPQPSTDTQYF

D: NA
size: NA
J: TRBJ2-7
V: TRBV5-4
DNA: TGTGCCAGCAGCGACGCTCCGGCAGCCTACGAGCAGTACTTC
CDR3: CASSDAPAAYEQYF

D: NA
size: NA
J: TRBJ2-7
V: TRBV7-6
DNA: TGTGCCAGCAGCTTCCCGATAGTTTCTCCCGAGCAGTACTTC
CDR3: CASSFPIVSPEQYF

D: TRBD1
size: NA
J: TRBJ1-2
V: TRBV4-1
DNA: TGCGCCAGCAGCCAAGGACAGGGTTGGATAGGAGGCTACACCTTC
CDR3: CASSQGQGWIGGYTF

D: TRBD1
size: few
J: TRBJ1-2
V: TRBV6-5
DNA: TGTGCCAGCAGATCCACAGGGGTTTCACATGGCTACACCTTC
CDR3: CASRSTGVSHGYTF

D: NA
size: NA
J: TRBJ2-3
V: TRBV7-9
DNA: TGTGCCAGCAGCTTAGCGATAGCTGGCACAGATACGCAGTATTTT
CDR3: CASSLAIAGTDTQYF

D: TRBD1
size: NA
J: TRBJ1-5
V: TRBV29-1
DNA: TGCAGCGTGGGGACAGGGCTCAATCAGCCCCAGCATTTT
CDR3: CSVGTGLNQPQHF

D: TRBD2
size: NA
J: TRBJ2-3
V: TRBV9
DNA: TGTGCCAGCAGCGTAGAATCTACGACCGGGGGGGCCTTAGATACGCAGTATTTT
CDR3: CASSVESTTGGALDTQYF

D: NA
size: NA
J: TRBJ1-1
V: TRBV11-2
DNA: TGTGCCAGCAGCGTGCAGGGGACGACCACTGAAGCTTTCTTT
CDR3: CASSVQGTTTEAFF

D: NA
size: NA
J: TRBJ1-1
V: TRBV14
DNA: TGTGCCAGCAGCCAAGATATGGCAGGGAGGCGCACTGAAGCTTTCTTT
CDR3: CASSQDMAGRRTEAFF

D: NA
size: NA
J: TRBJ2-3
V: TRBV5-1
DNA: TGCGCCAGCAGCTCGGCGGTAGGGGGGGCAGATACGCAGTATTTT
CDR3: CASSSAVGGADTQYF

D: NA
size: NA
J: TRBJ2-7
V: TRBV19
DNA: TGTGCCAGTAGTATCTCCCCTACCCGCCTCCTTGGCGAGCAGTACTTC
CDR3: CASSISPTRLLGEQYF

D: NA
size: NA
J: TRBJ1-1
V: TRBV18
DNA: TGTGCCAGCTCACGCGGGACCTCAATGCTGGGCACTGAAGCTTTCTTT
CDR3: CASSRGTSMLGTEAFF

D: NA
size: NA
J: TRBJ2-7
V: TRBV28
DNA: TGTGCCAGCAGTTTCAGGGTCCCCCACTCCTACGAGCAGTACTTC
CDR3: CASSFRVPHSYEQYF

D: NA
size: NA
J: TRBJ1-6
V: TRBV7-2
DNA: TGTGCCAGCAGCTTAAATTCTTTTGGATATAATTCACCCCTCCACTTT
CDR3: CASSLNSFGYNSPLHF

D: NA
size: NA
J: TRBJ2-5
V: TRBV11-2
DNA: TGTGCCAGCAGCTTAGAAAGACTAGAGACCCAGTACTTC
CDR3: CASSLERLETQYF

D: NA
size: once
J: TRBJ1-2
V: TRBV28
DNA: TGTGCCAGCAGTCCCGCGTCGGGGACGGTTTTGGGCTACACCTTC
CDR3: CASSPASGTVLGYTF

D: NA
size: NA
J: TRBJ2-7
V: TRBV18
DNA: TGTGCCAGCTCGACCGGTATCATCAGGGGATACGAGCAGTACTTC
CDR3: CASSTGIIRGYEQYF

D: NA
size: NA
J: TRBJ1-1
V: TRBV27
DNA: TGTGCCAGCAGTTTAAGGGTAATGAACACTGAAGCTTTCTTT
CDR3: CASSLRVMNTEAFF

D: NA
size: NA
J: TRBJ2-5
V: TRBV28
DNA: TGTGCCAGCAGTTTACCGGTTGGGGAGACCCAGTACTTC
CDR3: CASSLPVGETQYF

D: NA
size: NA
J: TRBJ1-2
V: TRBV28
DNA: TGTGCCAGCAGCCTACCCAGGGTTGGCTACACCTTC
CDR3: CASSLPRVGYTF

D: NA
size: NA
J: TRBJ2-2
V: TRBV9
DNA: TGTGCCAGCAGCGTAGGACAGGTCAACACCGGGGAGCTGTTTTTT
CDR3: CASSVGQVNTGELFF

D: TRBD1
size: NA
J: TRBJ2-4
V: TRBV7-9
DNA: TGTGCCAGCAGCTTAGGGGACAGTTTTTGGTACATTCAGTACTTC
CDR3: CASSLGDSFWYIQYF

D: TRBD1
size: NA
J: TRBJ1-1
V: TRBV4-3
DNA: TGCGCCAGCAGCCTGACAGGGACGAACACTGAAGCTTTCTTT
CDR3: CASSLTGTNTEAFF

D: TRBD1
size: NA
J: TRBJ1-5
V: TRBV5-8
DNA: TGTGCCAGCAGCTTGGACAGGGGACAGCCCCAGCATTTT
CDR3: CASSLDRGQPQHF

D: NA
size: NA
J: TRBJ2-7
V: TRBV18
DNA: TGTGCCAGCTCGCACAGGGAGCAGTACTTC
CDR3: CASSHREQYF

D: NA
size: NA
J: TRBJ2-3
V: TRBV7-2
DNA: TGTGCCAGCAGCTTACTTGGTGGCGGGGTGGGAACGCAGTATTTT
CDR3: CASSLLGGGVGTQYF

D: NA
size: NA
J: TRBJ1-6
V: TRBV10-3
DNA: TGTGCCATCAGAACAGGGATTTCCTATAATTCACCCCTCCACTTT
CDR3: CAIRTGISYNSPLHF

D: TRBD2
size: NA
J: TRBJ2-3
V: TRBV5-1
DNA: TGCGCCAGCAGCTTGGCCAGCGGGGGGGCAGATACGCAGTATTTT
CDR3: CASSLASGGADTQYF

D: TRBD2
size: NA
J: TRBJ2-1
V: TRBV27
DNA: TGTGCCAGCAGTTTTCGGGTAGCGGGGAACAATGAGCAGTTCTTC
CDR3: CASSFRVAGNNEQFF

D: TRBD1
size: NA
J: TRBJ2-7
V: TRBV19
DNA: TGTGCCACCTTGGATCGGGACAGGGGGCTCGAGCAGTACTTC
CDR3: CATLDRDRGLEQYF

D: TRBD1
size: NA
J: TRBJ2-7
V: TRBV6-5
DNA: TGTGCCAGCAGGAAGGGACAGGGGTACGAGCAGTACTTC
CDR3: CASRKGQGYEQYF

D: NA
size: once
J: TRBJ1-2
V: TRBV6-5
DNA: TGTGCCAGCAGTTTGACAGCGAACTATGGCTACACCTTC
CDR3: CASSLTANYGYTF

D: NA
size: few
J: TRBJ1-4
V: TRBV29-1
DNA: TGCAGCGTCGGATTCAGGGGTGAAAAACTGTTTTTT
CDR3: CSVGFRGEKLFF

D: NA
size: few
J: TRBJ1-3
V: TRBV7-6
DNA: TGTGCCAGCAGCTCGGTAACTGGAAACACCATATATTTT
CDR3: CASSSVTGNTIYF

D: NA
size: once
J: TRBJ2-2
V: TRBV30
DNA: TGTGCCTGGAGGGGGGGCAGCTACACCGGGGAGCTGTTTTTT
CDR3: CAWRGGSYTGELFF

D: NA
size: NA
J: TRBJ1-4
V: TRBV7-9
DNA: TGTGCCAGCAGCCAAACCCGGGACGGCTATGAAAAACTGTTTTTT
CDR3: CASSQTRDGYEKLFF

D: NA
size: NA
J: TRBJ2-5
V: TRBV20-1
DNA: TGCAGTGCTAGAATGTCAGGGTCCCAGTACTTC
CDR3: CSARMSGSQYF